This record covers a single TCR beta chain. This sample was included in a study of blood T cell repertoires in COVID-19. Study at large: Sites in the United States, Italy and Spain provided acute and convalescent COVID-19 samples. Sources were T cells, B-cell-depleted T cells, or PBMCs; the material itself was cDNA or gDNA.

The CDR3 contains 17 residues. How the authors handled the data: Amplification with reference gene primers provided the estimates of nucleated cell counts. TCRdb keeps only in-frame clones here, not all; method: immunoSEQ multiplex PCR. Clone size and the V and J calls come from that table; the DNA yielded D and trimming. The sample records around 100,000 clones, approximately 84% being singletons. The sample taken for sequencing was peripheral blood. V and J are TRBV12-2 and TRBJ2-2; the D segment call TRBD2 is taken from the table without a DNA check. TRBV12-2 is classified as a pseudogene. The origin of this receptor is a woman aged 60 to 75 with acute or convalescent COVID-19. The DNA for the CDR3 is TGTGCAAGTCGCCTGTGGGCTAGCGGAGGGAACACCGGGGAGCTGTTTTTT. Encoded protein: CASRLWASGGNTGELFF.